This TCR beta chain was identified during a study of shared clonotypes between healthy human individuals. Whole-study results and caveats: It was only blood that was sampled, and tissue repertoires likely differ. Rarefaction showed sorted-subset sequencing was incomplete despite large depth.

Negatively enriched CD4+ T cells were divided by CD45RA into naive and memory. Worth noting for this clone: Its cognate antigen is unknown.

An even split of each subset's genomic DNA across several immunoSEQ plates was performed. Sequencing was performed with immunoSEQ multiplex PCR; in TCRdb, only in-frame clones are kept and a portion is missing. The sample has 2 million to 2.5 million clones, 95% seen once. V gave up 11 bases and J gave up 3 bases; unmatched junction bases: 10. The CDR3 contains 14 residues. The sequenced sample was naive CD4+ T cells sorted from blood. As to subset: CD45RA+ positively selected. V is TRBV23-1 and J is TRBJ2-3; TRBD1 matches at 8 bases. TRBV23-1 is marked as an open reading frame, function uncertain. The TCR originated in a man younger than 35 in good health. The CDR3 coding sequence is TGCGCCCGACGGCGGGGACAGGTGACAGATACGCAGTATTTT. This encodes CARRRGQVTDTQYF.